This T cell receptor (beta chain) was obtained from a study of blood T cells in healthy people across ages. In this sample, this clonotype turned up many times. A sample-barcoded 5' primer and a J-beta primer mix were used in a second PCR of roughly 7 to 11 cycles. TCRdb analysed the 5' RACE reads with MiXCR anew, one entry per CDR3 protein. This table has 550,000 to 800,000 distinct CDR3 sequences, roughly 30% appearing once. CDR3 length equals 15 residues. The V end lost 1 base, the J end lost 8 bases, and 16 bases lay between the germline ends. Germline V CDR1 and CDR2: LGHNA, YNFKEQ. The origin of this receptor is a woman older than 75 in good health. The chain combines TRBV4-2 with TRBJ2-3; D could derive from TRBD1 or TRBD2 (5 bases each). Specimen: blood. The CDR3 coding sequence is TGTGCCAGCAGCCAAGTCGTAGGTAGTGGGGGTACGCAGTATTTT. Residues: CASSQVVGSGGTQYF.